This T cell receptor (beta chain) was recorded in a study of PD-L1 blockade in urothelial cancer. Study overall: About 85% of the 29 patients were men with bladder-origin urothelial cancer. Blood underwent analysis 3 weeks (second dose) and 6 weeks after treatment began. Findings of the study overall: It was durable-benefit patients whose tumor-associated blood clones expanded more at 3 weeks.

Indicated time point: pretreatment peripheral blood. A remark on this clone: What it recognizes is unknown.

Germline V gene sequence: CDR1 SGHRS, CDR2 YFSETQ. The V segment lost 0 bases and the J segment 5 bases; nucleotides outside the gene matches: 4. The CDR3 has 15 amino acids. The table came from immunoSEQ multiplex PCR; TCRdb's copy has only in-frame clones and leaves some out. The sample lists tens of thousands of clones; roughly 84% were seen once. The genes are TRBV5-1 and TRBJ2-2, with 7 bases aligning to TRBD2. The source of this sequence is a woman aged 65 to 85 with urothelial cancer. Sequencing used PBMCs, obtained around atezolizumab (anti-PD-L1) treatment. The CDR3 DNA sequence: TGCGCCAGCAGCTTGGCGGGGGGAGTTACCGGGGAGCTGTTTTTT. This gives the protein CASSLAGGVTGELFF.